This T cell receptor beta chain came from a study of T cell responses to AZD1222 COVID-19 vaccine. Broader study findings: Seropositive at baseline were only a handful of AZD1222 recipients. The CD4 TCRs associated with vaccination extended across spike and predominated at 160-218 and 743-854.

Turning to this clone: Its antigen is still unknown.

This CDR3 has 16 residues. Germline V lookup: CDR1 LNHDA, CDR2 SQIVND (reference sequence). Trimming took off 2 bases at V and 4 bases at J, with 15 bases between the two ends. Only in-frame clones appear in the TCRdb table, and some are missing; sequencing was by immunoSEQ multiplex PCR. Of under 150,000 clones in the sample, just under 95% were seen once. The source of this sequence is an adult in good health. This specimen consisted of peripheral blood, obtained on day 0 of AZD1222 vaccination. The genes are TRBV19 and TRBJ2-1, with D possibly being TRBD1 or TRBD2 (6 bases each). The CDR3 nucleotides are TGTGCCAGTAGTATAAGGGGGGCGGGCCTTTACAATGAGCAGTTCTTC. Translation: CASSIRGAGLYNEQFF.